Here is one TCR beta chain with its context. No antigen is known for it. Base qualities are missing; no much larger clone stands one base away. Relative to germline, V is missing 6 bases and J is missing 4 bases, with 5 bases of the junction outside any gene match. The CDR3 goes from the cysteine to the phenylalanine over 13 residues. Only the CDR3 region is kept as DNA, spanning 39 bases read in frame from base 1. The germline V gene sets CDR1 to MDHEN and CDR2 to SYDVKM. This specimen comes from a study of blood T cell repertoires in COVID-19 (dated by TCRdb to about 2020). For the wider study: The collaborator samples originated in the United States, Italy and Spain and spanned the acute and convalescent phases of COVID-19. Subjects who had been exposed to COVID-19, were actively infected with it, or had recovered from it provided the deeply sampled blood TCRbeta repertoires that made up the dataset. The prospective study material was composed of cDNA or gDNA derived from T cells, B-cell-depleted T cells, or PBMCs. The repertoires were released in a freely available public database meant as a resource for research on the immune response to SARS-CoV-2. The sample metadata nearly always contained a de-identified subject ID, COVID-19 status, age in years and sex. The samples were drawn from two sources: the first 160 participants of the ongoing ImmuneRACE study, and over 950 subjects contributed by 6 global collaborators. Where available, HLA class I and class II types were obtained from metadata supplied by the sample provider rather than from assay-based typing.

The immunoSEQ Assay, a bias-controlled multiplex PCR, was used to amplify TCRbeta CDR3 regions from genomic DNA. The study's processing was this. Nucleated cell counts per sample were estimated from amplification of reference gene primers within the assay. Sequence reads were collapsed and filtered to measure the absolute abundance of every unique TCRbeta CDR3 rearrangement. For each sample, productive Simpson clonality was calculated as the square root of Simpson's diversity index over productive rearrangements. The immuneACCESS repertoire file appears here via TCRdb, limited to in-frame rearrangements. These files lack a portion of the clones; in checked studies, under half of the deficit traces to unresolved V genes, and the cause of the others is not known. Clone size and V and J calls were adopted from that table, with D and trimming inferred from the DNA. This sample holds 200,000 to 250,000 clones; 80% to 85% were observed only once. In total, the top ten clones hold around 3.5% of the sample.

General findings and caveats noted by the study authors: How much clinical and demographic metadata was included differed by source and by participant, and the metadata was provided uncurated.

The collaborating institutions used their own protocols to collect whole blood in K2EDTA tubes. For TCRbeta analysis, collaborators shipped samples in one of three forms: frozen whole blood, isolated PBMCs, or DNA extracted from either of those sample types. This clonotype was sampled from a woman between 18 and 30 years old with acute or convalescent COVID-19. The receptor chain draws on TRBV28 and TRBJ1-1, with 7 bases matching TRBD1. Material for sequencing was peripheral blood. CDR3 reads: CASRETGSTEAFF. The DNA is as follows: TGTGCCAGCAGGGAGACAGGGTCCACTGAAGCTTTCTTT.